The present T cell receptor beta chain was sequenced within a study of OX40 agonist ivuxolimab in advanced cancers. Overall study context: About 40% of patients had received prior checkpoint inhibitor therapy.

Clones were read by immunoSEQ multiplex PCR, and TCRdb kept only the in-frame ones, dropping some. The data hold under 80,000 clones, with about 90% observed a single time. Notes on the study in general: Clonal expansion among partial responders at 0.1-3.0 mg/kg ranked near the lowest. In general, CD8+ T cells held more expanded clones than CD4+ did, on average.

Concerning this clone itself: Its specificity is unknown.

The CDR3 loop spans 15 amino acids. V lost 6 bases to trimming and J lost 3 bases, with 18 bases between them. Germline CDR1 MDHEN, CDR2 SYDVKM. Sequenced material: CD4+ or CD8+ T cells sorted from blood, taken in a trial of the OX40 agonist ivuxolimab. The chain couples TRBV28 to TRBJ2-7; D uncertain. This TCR derives from an adult with an advanced solid tumor such as melanoma, head and neck, liver or kidney cancer. CDR3: CASSFPRGVVYEQYF. CDR3 in DNA: TGTGCCAGCAGCTTCCCCCGTGGCGTCGTCTACGAGCAGTACTTC.